This passage covers 29 T cell receptor beta chains from one sample sequenced in a study of T-cell reconstitution after alpha-beta-depleted transplantation in children. Preparation of the TCRbeta library used unique molecular identifiers. TCRdb independently ran MiXCR on the PCR reads; one entry per CDR3 protein. The table includes around 440,000 distinct CDR3 sequences, about 10% detected once. The sample consisted of PBMCs, taken before TCRalphabeta/CD19-depleted stem cell transplant. The source of these receptors is a child between 2 and 9 years old with inherited bone marrow failure, due to receive a stem cell transplant.

At least ten counts were recorded for this clonotype. V and J are TRBV27 and TRBJ2-2; TRBD1 matches 10 bases. Per the germline V gene, CDR1 is MNHEY and CDR2 is SMNVEV (reference sequence). The CDR3 consists of 15 residues. The junction had 4 bases not matched to a gene; V was cut back by 3 bases and J by 6 bases. CDR3 nucleotides: TGTGCCAGCAGTTTCCCGGGACAGGGGCCCGGGGAGCTGTTTTTT. Its protein product is CASSFPGQGPGELFF.

There are many counts of this clonotype. The rearrangement uses TRBV6-2 or TRBV6-3 and TRBJ2-1, with TRBD1 as a possible D gene (6 bases). Trimming shortened V by 4 bases and J by 8 bases, and 18 bases separated the two germline ends. This CDR3 has 15 residues. Germline CDR1 reads MNHEY; CDR2 reads SVGEGT. The DNA of the CDR3 is TGTGCCAGCAGTTTAACCCAATATACAGGGCATGAGCAGTTCTTC. Residues: CASSLTQYTGHEQFF.

The J gene is TRBJ2-1, the V gene TRBV4-2, with 11 bases that match TRBD2. Germline V gene sequence: CDR1 LGHNA, CDR2 YNFKEQ. Trimming cost V 1 base and J 8 bases; bases outside gene matches: 10. The CDR3 consists of 17 residues. In nucleotides, the CDR3 is TGTGCCAGCAGCCAAGTTGGAACTAGCGGGAGTAACGATGAGCAGTTCTTC. Its protein product is CASSQVGTSGSNDEQFF.

The table lists this clonotype with a few counts. This rearrangement joins TRBV29-1 to TRBJ1-1; D is unresolved. Germline-derived CDR1 and CDR2 are SQVTM and ANQGSEA. This CDR3 contains 12 residues. V was shortened by 2 bases and J by 5 bases, with 9 bases between the two germline ends. CDR3 DNA sequence: TGCAGCGTTGAACAGTCTCGGACTGAAGCTTTCTTT. This gives the protein CSVEQSRTEAFF.

The rearrangement uses TRBV27 and TRBJ2-1; D is ambiguous. The CDR3 is 12 amino acids. With 4 bases removed from V and 6 bases from J, the gap between germline ends came to 7 bases. The germline gives CDR1 MNHEY, CDR2 SMNVEV (reference sequence). The CDR3 loop is CASSSLLNEQFF. CDR3 sequence (DNA): TGTGCCAGCAGTTCGCTACTCAATGAGCAGTTCTTC.

This clonotype was recorded at least ten times. The chain uses TRBV25-1 and TRBJ1-2, with TRBD1 matching 7 bases. J lost 3 bases, V lost 5 bases, and 15 bases had no gene match. Germline lookup yields CDR1 MGHDK and CDR2 SYGVNS. The CDR3 spans 17 residues. In nucleotides, the CDR3 is TGTGCCAGCAGTTCCCTTGGAGGGGGCAGGGGCGACTATGGCTACACCTTC. Its translation is CASSSLGGGRGDYGYTF.

This clonotype was counted a few times. The chain joins TRBV5-1 to TRBJ1-2, with D possibly matching TRBD1 (6 bases). Looked up from germline, CDR1 is SGHRS and CDR2 is YFSETQ. This CDR3 spans 14 amino acids. Trimming shortened V by 4 bases and J by 6 bases, and 16 bases separated the two germline ends. In DNA, the CDR3 is TGCGCCAGCAGCCACCCCGGGGGGGCTGATGGCTACACCTTC. Its protein is CASSHPGGADGYTF.

The table lists this clonotype with many counts. The rearrangement uses TRBV27 and TRBJ2-6; possibly TRBD1 for D (6 bases). Germline values: CDR1 MNHEY, CDR2 SMNVEV (reference sequence). This CDR3 is built from 16 residues. Trimming took off 0 bases at V and 2 bases at J, with 8 bases between the two ends. CDR3: CASSLSAGAGANVLTF. The CDR3, as DNA: TGTGCCAGCAGTTTATCGGCAGGGGCTGGGGCCAACGTCCTGACTTTC.

This clonotype was detected only a few times. In DNA form, the CDR3 reads TGTGCCAGCAGTTCAGCGGATAGCACAGATACGCAGTATTTT. Translation: CASSSADSTDTQYF. The chain carries TRBV12-3 or TRBV12-4 and TRBJ2-3; weak D call: TRBD2 (5 bases). With 4 bases removed from V and 0 bases from J, the gap between germline ends came to 8 bases. CDR3 length equals 14 residues.

The table lists this clonotype with many counts. V and J are TRBV12-3 or TRBV12-4 and TRBJ2-2; the D gene is possibly TRBD2 (5 bases). This CDR3 spans 15 amino acids. The germline V and J ends were trimmed by 3 bases and 2 bases, with 10 bases remaining between them. CDR3 coding DNA: TGTGCCAGCAGTTTTGACGGGATTAACACCGGGGAGCTGTTTTTT. This encodes CASSFDGINTGELFF.

This clonotype was seen ten or more times. The chain uses TRBV6-1 and TRBJ1-5; maybe TRBD1 (5 bases). Deletions cut 3 bases from V and 4 bases from J, with 13 bases between. Germline CDR1 reads MNHNS; CDR2 reads SASEGT. The CDR3 consists of 15 residues. In DNA form, the CDR3 reads TGTGCCAGCAGTGATTCCTGGGGGGAAAATCAGCCCCAGCATTTT. Its translation is CASSDSWGENQPQHF.

The sample holds many counts of this clonotype. The CDR3 loop is CASSLAGAYEQFF. The CDR3 nucleotides read TGTGCCAGCAGTTTAGCGGGAGCGTATGAGCAGTTCTTC. J is TRBJ2-1 and V is TRBV12-3 or TRBV12-4, with a possible D match to TRBD2 (5 bases). Trimming stripped 0 bases from V and 8 bases from J, with 8 bases between. The CDR3 contains 13 residues.

Remarks on this clonotype: One base away lies a much larger clone, so this may be a sequencing read error. The V gene is TRBV7-9, the J gene TRBJ2-7, with a tentative D call TRBD1 (5 bases). There are 14 residues in the CDR3. CDR1 and CDR2 (germline): SEHNR, FQNEAQ (reference sequence). The CDR3 DNA sequence: TGTGCCAGCGGCTTTTCAGGGATTCCCTACGAGCAGTACTTC. Amino acid sequence: CASGFSGIPYEQYF.

This clonotype was found many times. The chain recombines TRBV6-1 with TRBJ2-1; 10 nucleotides align to TRBD2. J lost 13 bases, V lost 6 bases, and 18 bases had no gene match. The CDR3 covers 16 residues. Germline V CDR1 and CDR2: MNHNS, SASEGT. The CDR3 reads CASSSRPLAGVSEQFF. The CDR3 bases are TGTGCCAGCAGCTCGAGGCCTCTAGCGGGAGTATCGGAACAGTTCTTC.

The chain couples TRBV7-9 to TRBJ1-1, with D possibly being TRBD1 (6 bases). V was pared by 6 bases and J by 3 bases, with 20 bases between. CDR3 size: 16 residues. CDR1 and CDR2 (germline): SEHNR, FQNEAQ (reference sequence). For the CDR3, the DNA is TGTGCCAGCAGTCCGGGATGGGCAGGGGCAGACACTGAAGCTTTCTTT. Encoded protein: CASSPGWAGADTEAFF.

The chain recombines TRBV10-3 with TRBJ2-7; D remains ambiguous. Between the trimmed V and J ends, which lost 0 bases and 4 bases, there was a span of 10 bases. Germline-derived CDR1 and CDR2 are ENHRY and SYGVKD. This CDR3 spans 14 amino acids. CDR3 sequence (DNA): TGTGCCATCAGTGAGTCCCCCCAGTCGTACGAGCAGTACTTC. The encoded protein is CAISESPQSYEQYF.

This clonotype was counted many times. The chain recombines TRBV4-3 with TRBJ2-3, with D perhaps TRBD2 (6 bases). Trimming took off 4 bases at V and 2 bases at J, with 7 bases between the two ends. CDR1 LGHNA and CDR2 YSLEER come from the germline V gene. CDR3 length equals 13 residues. The CDR3 sequence is CASSRGDTDTQYF. CDR3 in DNA: TGCGCCAGCAGCCGGGGGGACACAGATACGCAGTATTTT.

This clonotype appeared a few times. V usage is TRBV11-2 and J usage is TRBJ2-2; 13 positions match TRBD2. The J segment lost 2 bases and the V segment lost 6 bases, leaving 9 bases of the junction unmatched. Germline-derived CDR1 and CDR2 are SGHAT and FQNNGV. This CDR3 region has 18 residues. CDR3 nucleotides: TGTGCCAGCAGGAGACGCTCGGGACTAGCGGGAAACACCGGGGAGCTGTTTTTT. Translated: CASRRRSGLAGNTGELFF.

This clonotype occurred a few times. The chain joins TRBV20-1 to TRBJ1-1; D is perhaps TRBD1 (6 bases). Between the trimmed V and J ends, which lost 5 bases and 1 base, there was a span of 11 bases. This CDR3 is built from 13 residues. The V gene's germline CDR1 is DFQATT and CDR2 SNEGSKA (reference sequence). The CDR3 loop reads CSARQAWNTEAFF. The CDR3 nucleotides read TGCAGTGCTCGACAGGCCTGGAACACTGAAGCTTTCTTT.

Ten or more counts support this clonotype. This chain joins TRBV27 and TRBJ1-1; no clear D gene. The germline CDR1 and CDR2 sequences are MNHEY and SMNVEV (reference sequence). V shed 5 bases and J shed 1 base, with 8 bases lying between them. The CDR3 length is 13 residues. The CDR3 DNA sequence: TGTGCCAGCAGTCGGTTAAGGAACACTGAAGCTTTCTTT. Translation gives CASSRLRNTEAFF.

This clonotype came up many times. The chain is built from TRBV6-5 and TRBJ2-2, with a weak D call TRBD1 (6 bases). V was cut by 9 bases and J by 8 bases, with 22 bases left in between. The CDR3 covers 15 residues. Germline CDR1 MNHEY, CDR2 SVGAGI. CDR3 nucleotide sequence: TGTGCCAGTACTACTCAGAGACAGGCTAGGGGGGAGCTGTTTTTT. Its protein is CASTTQRQARGELFF.

In its sample, this clonotype was seen a few times. The chain combines TRBV19 with TRBJ1-1; tentatively, D is TRBD1 (6 bases). With 3 bases removed from V and 5 bases from J, the gap between germline ends came to 16 bases. CDR3 length: 15 amino acids. CDR1 is LNHDA and CDR2 is SQIVND in the germline V gene (reference sequence). The CDR3 DNA sequence: TGTGCCAGTAGTATCGGATACCAGGGGTGGACTGAAGCTTTCTTT. It translates to CASSIGYQGWTEAFF.

This clonotype was seen at least ten times. V is TRBV9 and J is TRBJ2-1, with D maybe TRBD2 (6 bases). The CDR3 is made up of 14 amino acids. CDR1 and CDR2 from the germline V gene are SGDLS and YYNGEE. The germline V and J ends were trimmed by 4 bases and 6 bases, with 14 bases remaining between them. The DNA of the CDR3 is TGTGCCAGCAGCCAGGGACTGACTATCAATGAGCAGTTCTTC. Its protein product is CASSQGLTINEQFF.

This clonotype was seen ten or more times. Germline and junction disagree at one end, which may indicate a read error. The V and J genes are TRBV7-2 and TRBJ2-7; no firm D call. The germline gives CDR1 SGHTA, CDR2 FQGNSA. The CDR3 is made up of 13 amino acids. CDR3 in DNA: TGTGCCAGCAGCTTAGGGCGGAGCTACGAGCATTACTTC. Translating gives CASSLGRSYEHYF.

This clonotype came up many times. The V and J genes are TRBV7-2 and TRBJ1-6, with D possibly TRBD1 on 6 matching bases. The V gene lost 5 bases and the J gene lost 5 bases, with 13 bases spanning the gap. The germline V gene has CDR1 SGHTA and CDR2 FQGNSA. The CDR3 has 15 amino acids. The CDR3 coding sequence is TGTGCCAGCAGCCCCCCTAGGGGGGATAATTCACCCCTCCACTTT. This sequence encodes CASSPPRGDNSPLHF.

This clonotype occurred many times. The V call is TRBV5-5, the J call TRBJ1-4; D is perhaps TRBD1 (5 bases). With 2 bases removed from V and 4 bases from J, the gap between germline ends came to 9 bases. The CDR3 runs to 14 residues. Germline CDR1 and CDR2: SGHKS and YYEKEE (reference sequence). CDR3 bases: TGTGCCAGCAGCTTCCGGGACGGTAATGAAAAACTGTTTTTT. It yields the protein CASSFRDGNEKLFF. Together with reference TRBV5-5 and TRBJ1-4, the CDR3 gives the full variable domain: DAGVTQSPTHLIKTRGQQVTLRCSPISGHKSVSWYQQVLGQGPQFIFQYYEKEERGRGNFPDRFSARQFPNYSSELNVNALLLGDSALYLCASSFRDGNEKLFFGSGTQLSVL.

This clonotype was observed at least ten times. The chain combines TRBV3-1 with TRBJ2-1; 9 bases align to TRBD2. J gave up 8 bases and V 2 bases, and 7 bases lay outside the gene matches. The CDR3 length is 15 residues. Germline V lookup: CDR1 LGHDT, CDR2 YNNKEL (reference sequence). The CDR3 sequence is CASSQWLAGGHEQFF. The CDR3, as DNA: TGTGCCAGCAGCCAATGGTTGGCGGGAGGGCATGAGCAGTTCTTC.

This clonotype was observed a handful of times. The chain carries TRBV15 and TRBJ2-1; D perhaps matches TRBD2 (6 bases). Germline V gives CDR1 LNHNV, CDR2 YYDKDF (reference sequence). Trimming cost V 3 bases and J 0 bases, with 6 bases left between them. The CDR3 sequence is 14 residues long. The CDR3 DNA sequence: TGTGCCACCAGCAGCGGGAGCTCCTACAATGAGCAGTTCTTC. It translates to CATSSGSSYNEQFF.

The sample holds many counts of this clonotype. The CDR3 DNA reads TGTGCCAGCAGCTTGTCTCGCGGCAGCTCCTACGAGCAGTACTTC. It codes for CASSLSRGSSYEQYF. The chain has TRBV7-2 and TRBJ2-7; unclear D gene. CDR3 length: 15 residues. The germline V and J ends were trimmed by 3 bases and 0 bases, with 12 bases remaining between them. Germline loops: CDR1 SGHTA, CDR2 FQGNSA.